Reported below is one T cell receptor (beta chain). Its antigen is undetermined. MiXCR, run by TCRdb on the 5' RACE reads, gives a single entry per CDR3 protein. The profile shows almost 250,000 distinct CDR3 sequences, approximately 15% of them singletons. The CDR3 has 13 residues. Trimming took 3 bases from V and 8 from J, leaving 11 bases between them. The data stem from a study of T-cell memory formation after mild COVID-19. Regarding the study as a whole: Pre-infection memory contained some responding clones, which suggested that cross-reactive memory had joined. Day 15 to 85 contractors were CD4/CD8 balanced; later expanders leaned CD4+.

The TCR originated in an adult woman who had mild COVID-19 (a few samples of this study predate the infection). Cell type and time point are not known. This chain joins TRBV12-3 or TRBV12-4 and TRBJ2-1; D gene ambiguous. The sample taken for sequencing was PBMCs or a T cell subset sorted from them (not recorded which). The CDR3 reads CASSLLTFHEQFF. The CDR3 DNA is TGTGCCAGCAGTTTGCTCACCTTCCATGAGCAGTTCTTC.